The source of this T cell receptor (beta chain) is a study of cytomegalovirus exposure and HLA in healthy donors. Across the study: A data release that came early held tens of millions of unique TCRs from HLA-typed donors.

Study-level results: The authors enumerated 180 or so TCR beta chains as linked to cytomegalovirus. In a later analysis, compared with equally common non-associated chains, HLA-associated beta chains were more expanded.

The CDR3 contains 15 residues. Trimming removed 4 bases from V and 2 bases from J; junction bases left unmatched: 7. Germline CDR1 SGHDN, CDR2 FVKESK. Comment on this clone: The antigen is unknown.

A multiplex PCR was run with 60 Vbeta primers and 13 Jbeta primers. Some clones are missing from TCRdb's copy, which holds only in-frame ones; the method was immunoSEQ multiplex PCR. The sample shows approximately 200,000 clones, approximately 80% of them seen only once. Sequenced material: PBMCs. V gene TRBV14 combines with J gene TRBJ2-7; TRBD2 agrees at 8 bases. This TCR came from a woman aged 25-40 years in good health and CMV-seropositive. The CDR3 region has the DNA TGTGCCAGCAGCCGTACGACTAGCGTGGCCTACGAGCAGTACTTC. This translates into CASSRTTSVAYEQYF. The variable domain in full, with the rest retrieved from reference TRBV14 and TRBJ2-7, is EAGVTQFPSHSVIEKGQTVTLRCDPISGHDNLYWYRRVMGKEIKFLLHFVKESKQDESGMPNNRFLAERTGGTYSTLKVQPAELEDSGVYFCASSRTTSVAYEQYFGPGTRLTVT.